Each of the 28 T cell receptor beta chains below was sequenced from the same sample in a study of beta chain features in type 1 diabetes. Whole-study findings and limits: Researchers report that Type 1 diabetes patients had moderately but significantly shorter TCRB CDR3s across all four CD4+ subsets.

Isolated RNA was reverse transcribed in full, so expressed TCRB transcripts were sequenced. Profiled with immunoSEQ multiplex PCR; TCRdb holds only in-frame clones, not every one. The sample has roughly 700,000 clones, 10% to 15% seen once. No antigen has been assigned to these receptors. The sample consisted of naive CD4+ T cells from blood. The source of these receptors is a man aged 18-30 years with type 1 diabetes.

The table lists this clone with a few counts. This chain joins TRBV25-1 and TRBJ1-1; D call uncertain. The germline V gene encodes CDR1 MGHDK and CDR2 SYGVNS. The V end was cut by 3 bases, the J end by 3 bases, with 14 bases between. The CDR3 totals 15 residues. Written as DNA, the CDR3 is TGTGCCAGCAGTGATCCGACGGGAACCGACACTGAAGCTTTCTTT. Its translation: CASSDPTGTDTEAFF.

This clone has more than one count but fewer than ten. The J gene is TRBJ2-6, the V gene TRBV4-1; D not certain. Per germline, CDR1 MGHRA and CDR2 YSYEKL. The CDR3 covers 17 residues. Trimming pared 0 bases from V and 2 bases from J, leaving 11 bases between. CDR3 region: CASSQDSGGPGANVLTF. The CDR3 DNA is TGCGCCAGCAGCCAAGACTCTGGTGGGCCTGGGGCCAACGTCCTGACTTTC.

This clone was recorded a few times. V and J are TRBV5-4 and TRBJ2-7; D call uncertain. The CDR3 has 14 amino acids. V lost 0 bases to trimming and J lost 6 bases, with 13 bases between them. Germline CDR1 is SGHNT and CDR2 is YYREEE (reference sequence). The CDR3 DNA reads TGTGCCAGCAGCTTGGTGAATAGCTTTGGCGAGCAGTACTTC. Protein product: CASSLVNSFGEQYF.

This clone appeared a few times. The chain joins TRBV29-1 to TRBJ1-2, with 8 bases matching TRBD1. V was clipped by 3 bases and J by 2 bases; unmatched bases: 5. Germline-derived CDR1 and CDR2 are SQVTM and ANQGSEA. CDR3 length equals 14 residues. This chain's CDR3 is CSVDGQGRNYGYTF. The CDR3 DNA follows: TGCAGCGTTGACGGACAGGGTCGCAACTATGGCTACACCTTC.

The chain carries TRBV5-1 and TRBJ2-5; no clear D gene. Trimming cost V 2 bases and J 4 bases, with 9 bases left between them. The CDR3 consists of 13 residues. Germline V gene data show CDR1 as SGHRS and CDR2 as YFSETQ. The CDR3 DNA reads TGCGCCAGCAGCTTCGACTCCCGAGAGACCCAGTACTTC. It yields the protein CASSFDSRETQYF.

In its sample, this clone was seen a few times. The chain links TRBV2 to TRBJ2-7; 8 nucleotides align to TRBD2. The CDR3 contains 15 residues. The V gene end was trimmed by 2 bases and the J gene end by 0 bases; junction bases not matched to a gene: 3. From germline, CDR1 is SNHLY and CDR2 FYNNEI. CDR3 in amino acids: CASSEKSGGSYEQYF. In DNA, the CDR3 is TGTGCCAGCAGTGAAAAGAGCGGGGGCTCCTACGAGCAGTACTTC.

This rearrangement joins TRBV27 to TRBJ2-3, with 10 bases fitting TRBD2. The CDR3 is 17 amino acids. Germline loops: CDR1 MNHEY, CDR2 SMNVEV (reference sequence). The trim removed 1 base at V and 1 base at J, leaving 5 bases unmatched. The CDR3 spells CASSLWSGTSGTDTQYF. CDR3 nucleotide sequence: TGTGCCAGCAGTTTATGGTCCGGGACTAGCGGCACAGATACGCAGTATTTT.

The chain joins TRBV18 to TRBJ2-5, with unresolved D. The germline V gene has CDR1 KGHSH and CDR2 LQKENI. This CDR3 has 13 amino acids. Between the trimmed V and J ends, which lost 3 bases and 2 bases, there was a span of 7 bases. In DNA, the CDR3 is TGTGCCAGCTCACCCTGGCGACAAGAGACCCAGTACTTC. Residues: CASSPWRQETQYF. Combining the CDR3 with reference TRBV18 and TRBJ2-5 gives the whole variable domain NAGVMQNPRHLVRRRGQEARLRCSPMKGHSHVYWYRQLPEEGLKFMVYLQKENIIDESGMPKERFSAEFPKEGPSILRIQQVVRGDSAAYFCASSPWRQETQYFGPGTRLLVL.

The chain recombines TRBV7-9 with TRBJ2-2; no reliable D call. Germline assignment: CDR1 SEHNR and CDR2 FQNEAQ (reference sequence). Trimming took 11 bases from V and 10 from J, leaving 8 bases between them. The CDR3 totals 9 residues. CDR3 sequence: CALAVELFF. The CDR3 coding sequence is TGTGCCCTCGCCGTGGAGCTGTTTTTT.

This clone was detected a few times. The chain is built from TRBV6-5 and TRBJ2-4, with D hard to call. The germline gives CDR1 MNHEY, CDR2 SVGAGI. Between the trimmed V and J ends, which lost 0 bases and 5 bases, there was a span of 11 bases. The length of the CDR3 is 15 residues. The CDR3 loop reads CASSYSLVYENIQYF. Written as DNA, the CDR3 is TGTGCCAGCAGTTACTCGCTAGTGTATGAAAACATTCAGTACTTC.

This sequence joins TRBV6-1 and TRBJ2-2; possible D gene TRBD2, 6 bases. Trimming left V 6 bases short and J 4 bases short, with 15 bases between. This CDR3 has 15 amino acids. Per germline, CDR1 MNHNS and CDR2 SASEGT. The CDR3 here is CASRAQTEGTGELFF. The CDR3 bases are TGTGCCAGCAGGGCGCAGACGGAGGGCACCGGGGAGCTGTTTTTT.

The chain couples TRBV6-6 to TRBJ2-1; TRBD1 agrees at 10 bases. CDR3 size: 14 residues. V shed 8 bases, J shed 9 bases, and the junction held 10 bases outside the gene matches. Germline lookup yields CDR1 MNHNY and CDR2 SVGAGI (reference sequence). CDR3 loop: CASGTGQGEGEQFF. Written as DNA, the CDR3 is TGTGCCAGCGGAACCGGACAGGGGGAAGGTGAGCAGTTCTTC.

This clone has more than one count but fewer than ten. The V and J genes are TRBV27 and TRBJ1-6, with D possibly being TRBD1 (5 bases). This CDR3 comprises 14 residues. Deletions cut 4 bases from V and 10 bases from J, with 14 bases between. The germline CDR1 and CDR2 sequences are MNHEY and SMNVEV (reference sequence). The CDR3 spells CASSSFDSGSPLHF. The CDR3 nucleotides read TGTGCCAGCAGTTCGTTCGACAGCGGATCACCCCTCCACTTT.

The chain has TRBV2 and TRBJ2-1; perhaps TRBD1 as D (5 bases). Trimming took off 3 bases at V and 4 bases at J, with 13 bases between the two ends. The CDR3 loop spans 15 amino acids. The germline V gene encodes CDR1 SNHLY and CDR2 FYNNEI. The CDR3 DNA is TGTGCCAGCAGTGAGGTAAAGGGGCGATACAATGAGCAGTTCTTC. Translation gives CASSEVKGRYNEQFF.

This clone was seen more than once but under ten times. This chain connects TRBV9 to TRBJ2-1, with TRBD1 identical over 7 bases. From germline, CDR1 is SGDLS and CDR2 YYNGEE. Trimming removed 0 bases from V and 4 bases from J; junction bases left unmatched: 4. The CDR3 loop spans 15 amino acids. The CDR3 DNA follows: TGTGCCAGCAGCGTAGAACAGGGGCTTTACAATGAGCAGTTCTTC. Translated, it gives CASSVEQGLYNEQFF.

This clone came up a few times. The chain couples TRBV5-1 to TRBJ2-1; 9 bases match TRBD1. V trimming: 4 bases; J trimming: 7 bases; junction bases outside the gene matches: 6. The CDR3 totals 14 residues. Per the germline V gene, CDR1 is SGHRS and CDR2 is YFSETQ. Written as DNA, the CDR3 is TGCGCCAGCAGCCTCGGACAGGGGTTTAATGAGCAGTTCTTC. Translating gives CASSLGQGFNEQFF.

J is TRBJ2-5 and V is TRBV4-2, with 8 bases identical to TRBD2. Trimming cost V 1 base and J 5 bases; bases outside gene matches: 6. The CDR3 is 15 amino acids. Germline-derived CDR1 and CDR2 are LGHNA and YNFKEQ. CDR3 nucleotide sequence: TGTGCCAGCAGCCAAGTGGGACTAGATCCGGAGACCCAGTACTTC. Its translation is CASSQVGLDPETQYF.

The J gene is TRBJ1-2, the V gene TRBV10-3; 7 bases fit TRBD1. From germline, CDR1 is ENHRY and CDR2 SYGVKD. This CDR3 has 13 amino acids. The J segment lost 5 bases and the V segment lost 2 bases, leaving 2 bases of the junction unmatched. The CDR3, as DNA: TGTGCCATCAGTGAGGCGACAGGGTATGGCTACACCTTC. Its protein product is CAISEATGYGYTF.

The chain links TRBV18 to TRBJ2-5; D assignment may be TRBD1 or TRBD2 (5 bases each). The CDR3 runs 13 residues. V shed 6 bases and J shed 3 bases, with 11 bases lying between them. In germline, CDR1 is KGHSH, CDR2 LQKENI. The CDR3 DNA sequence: TGTGCCAGCTCCACGGGGCGAGAAGAGACCCAGTACTTC. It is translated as CASSTGREETQYF.

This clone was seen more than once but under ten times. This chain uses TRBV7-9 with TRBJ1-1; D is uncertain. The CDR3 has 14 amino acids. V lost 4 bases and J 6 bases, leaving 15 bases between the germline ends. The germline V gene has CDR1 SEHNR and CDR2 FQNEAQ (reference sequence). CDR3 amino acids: CASSYQGIEAEAFF. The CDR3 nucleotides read TGTGCCAGCAGCTATCAAGGGATTGAAGCTGAAGCTTTCTTT.

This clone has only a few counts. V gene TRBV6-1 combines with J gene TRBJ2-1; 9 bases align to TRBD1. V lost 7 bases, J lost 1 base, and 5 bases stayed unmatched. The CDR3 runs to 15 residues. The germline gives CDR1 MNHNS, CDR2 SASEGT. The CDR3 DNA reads TGTGCCAGCACTCCTGACAGGGGGTCCTACAATGAGCAGTTCTTC. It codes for CASTPDRGSYNEQFF.

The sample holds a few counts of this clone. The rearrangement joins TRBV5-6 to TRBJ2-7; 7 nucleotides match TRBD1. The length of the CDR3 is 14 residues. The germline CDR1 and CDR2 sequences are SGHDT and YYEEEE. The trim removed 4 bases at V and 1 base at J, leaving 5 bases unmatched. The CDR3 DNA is TGTGCCAGCAGCCCCGGGACAGTGTCCTACGAGCAGTACTTC. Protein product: CASSPGTVSYEQYF.

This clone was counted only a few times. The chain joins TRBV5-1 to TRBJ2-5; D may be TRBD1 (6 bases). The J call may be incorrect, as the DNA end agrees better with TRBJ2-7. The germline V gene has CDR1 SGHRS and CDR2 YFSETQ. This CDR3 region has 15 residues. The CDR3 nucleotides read TGCGCCAGCAGCTTGGCCGGGACAAAACCCTACGAGCAGTACTTC. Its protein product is CASSLAGTKPYEQYF.

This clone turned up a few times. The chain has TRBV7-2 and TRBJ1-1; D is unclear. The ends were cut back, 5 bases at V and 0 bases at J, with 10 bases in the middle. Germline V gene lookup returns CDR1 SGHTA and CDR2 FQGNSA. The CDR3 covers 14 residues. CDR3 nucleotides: TGTGCCAGCAGCGGCCGGGTTATGAACACTGAAGCTTTCTTT. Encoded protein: CASSGRVMNTEAFF.

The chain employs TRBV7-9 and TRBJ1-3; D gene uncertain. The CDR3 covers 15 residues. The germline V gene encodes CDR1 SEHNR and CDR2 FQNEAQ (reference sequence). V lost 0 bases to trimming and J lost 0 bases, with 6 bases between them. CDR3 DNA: TGTGCCAGCAGCTTAGCCTCCTTCTCTGGAAACACCATATATTTT. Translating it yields CASSLASFSGNTIYF.

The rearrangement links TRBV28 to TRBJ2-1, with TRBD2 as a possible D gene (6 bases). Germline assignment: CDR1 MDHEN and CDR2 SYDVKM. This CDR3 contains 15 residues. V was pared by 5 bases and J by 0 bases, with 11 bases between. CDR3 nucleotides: TGTGCCAGCAGTAGTTTGGGAGGCTCCTACAATGAGCAGTTCTTC. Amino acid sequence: CASSSLGGSYNEQFF.

CDR3 in DNA: TGTGCCAGCAGCCAAGAGCTAGTGACAAGCTACGAGCAGTACTTC. Residues: CASSQELVTSYEQYF. The chain recombines TRBV14 with TRBJ2-7; no clear D. In germline, CDR1 is SGHDN, CDR2 FVKESK. V was trimmed by 0 bases and J by 3 bases, leaving 12 bases between them. This CDR3 is built from 15 residues.

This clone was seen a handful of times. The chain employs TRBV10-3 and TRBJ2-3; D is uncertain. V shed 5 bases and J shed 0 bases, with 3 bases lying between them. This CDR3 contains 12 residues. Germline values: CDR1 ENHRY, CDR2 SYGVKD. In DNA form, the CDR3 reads TGTGCCATCAGTTACAGCACAGATACGCAGTATTTT. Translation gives CAISYSTDTQYF.